Shown below are 11 T cell receptor beta chains from a single sample sequenced in a study of T cell repertoires in cytomegalovirus infection. TCRdb processed the reads anew with MiXCR; each CDR3 protein has one entry. The table has 450,000 to 550,000 distinct CDR3 sequences, more than 15% seen once. Sample: CD8+ T cells from PBMCs. These TCRs come from a human donor in good health (CMV status not recorded). Some clones in this sample may be carry-over from other donors' samples.

This clonotype was observed at least ten times. The rearrangement joins TRBV12-3 or TRBV12-4 to TRBJ1-1, with TRBD1 identical over 12 bases. This CDR3 comprises 17 residues. V was pared by 4 bases and J by 0 bases, with 6 bases of the junction left unmatched. In nucleotides, the CDR3 is TGTGCCAGCAGTTCCCGGGACAGGGGGCGGGTGAACACTGAAGCTTTCTTT. Residues: CASSSRDRGRVNTEAFF.

A single count supports this clonotype. The CDR3 carries no conserved terminal phenylalanine or tryptophan, so it likely arises from a read error. The J gene is TRBJ2-1, the V gene TRBV27; D not resolved. V was cut by 4 bases and J by 8 bases, with 15 bases left in between. Germline CDR1 is MNHEY and CDR2 is SMNVEV (reference sequence). The CDR3 covers 14 residues. The CDR3 sequence: CASSSPEIGYEQFL. CDR3 in DNA: TGTGCCAGCAGTTCCCCCGAGATAGGTTATGAGCAGTTCTTA.

CDR3: CASSYDLLTIGIQGNNARGYTF. The CDR3 DNA sequence: TGTGCCAGCAGTTACGACCTTCTTACGATTGGGATACAGGGGAACAATGCGAGAGGCTACACCTTC. The V and J genes are TRBV6-5 and TRBJ1-2; 7 bases match TRBD1. This CDR3 spans 22 amino acids. V lost 2 bases to trimming and J lost 8 bases; unmatched junction nucleotides: 32. Germline lookup yields CDR1 MNHEY and CDR2 SVGAGI.

The chain has TRBV15 and TRBJ2-1; D is perhaps TRBD2 (6 bases). Germline lookup yields CDR1 LNHNV and CDR2 YYDKDF (reference sequence). This CDR3 has 15 amino acids. Trimming pared 3 bases from V and 2 bases from J, leaving 11 bases between. CDR3 DNA: TGTGCCACCAGCAGGGAGCGGGCGGCCTACAATGAGCAGTTCTTC. Translated, it gives CATSRERAAYNEQFF.

This clonotype was found many times. This chain joins TRBV6-5 and TRBJ2-3, with 7 positions matching TRBD1. V shed 2 bases, J shed 1 base, and the junction held 6 bases outside the gene matches. Germline loops: CDR1 MNHEY, CDR2 SVGAGI. The CDR3 is 16 residues long. The CDR3 DNA is TGTGCCAGCAGTTACACCACAGGGGCGGGCACAGATACGCAGTATTTT. Protein sequence: CASSYTTGAGTDTQYF.

This clonotype was counted many times. The chain couples TRBV7-9 to TRBJ2-7; D unclear. Germline CDR1 SEHNR, CDR2 FQNEAQ (reference sequence). V was shortened by 4 bases and J by 2 bases, with 6 bases between the two germline ends. The CDR3 is made up of 12 amino acids. The CDR3 here is CASSSGPYEQYF. The CDR3, as DNA: TGTGCCAGCAGCTCCGGCCCCTACGAGCAGTACTTC.

The chain uses TRBV7-9 and TRBJ1-5, with D uncertain. The CDR3 covers 13 residues. Germline V gene data show CDR1 as SEHNR and CDR2 as FQNEAQ (reference sequence). V was trimmed by 5 bases and J by 11 bases, leaving 16 bases between them. The CDR3 sequence is CASSRVASETQHF. In nucleotides, the CDR3 is TGTGCCAGCAGCCGGGTGGCCTCCGAGACCCAGCATTTT.

This clonotype was seen repeatedly, ten times or more. The rearrangement uses TRBV7-9 and TRBJ1-5, with D maybe TRBD1 (5 bases). This CDR3 has 14 residues. V was cut by 4 bases and J by 3 bases, with 10 bases left in between. CDR1 and CDR2 (germline): SEHNR, FQNEAQ (reference sequence). The CDR3: CASSSPGDNQPQHF. In DNA form, the CDR3 reads TGTGCCAGCAGCTCCCCGGGGGACAATCAGCCCCAGCATTTT.

This clonotype has ten or more counts. This chain connects TRBV14 to TRBJ2-1, with 8 bases lining up with TRBD2. CDR1 and CDR2 (germline): SGHDN, FVKESK. The CDR3 contains 17 residues. V was clipped by 0 bases and J by 12 bases; unmatched bases: 16. The CDR3: CASSQDTGLAILKGQFF. Here the CDR3 DNA reads TGTGCCAGCAGCCAAGATACCGGACTAGCCATCTTAAAAGGGCAGTTCTTC.

This clonotype was found many times. The chain links TRBV7-6 to TRBJ1-1; 9 bases match TRBD1. The CDR3 sequence is 13 residues long. V was clipped by 9 bases and J by 0 bases; unmatched bases: 2. Germline-derived CDR1 and CDR2 are SGHVS and FNYEAQ. CDR3 loop: CASGQGLNTEAFF. In DNA, the CDR3 is TGTGCCAGTGGACAGGGGTTGAACACTGAAGCTTTCTTT.

The chain has TRBV9 and TRBJ2-7; D is unresolved. Trimming stripped 3 bases from V and 0 bases from J, with 10 bases between. This CDR3 spans 14 amino acids. CDR1 and CDR2 from the germline V gene are SGDLS and YYNGEE. CDR3 nucleotides: TGTGCCAGCAGCGACCGGGCCTTCTCCTACGAGCAGTACTTC. This encodes CASSDRAFSYEQYF.